A selection of T cell receptor beta chains follows, all from one sample in a study of cytomegalovirus exposure and HLA in healthy donors. Produced via immunoSEQ multiplex PCR; TCRdb's table is partial and in-frame only. The sample records more than 60,000 clones, under 85% being singletons. Sequencing was carried out using PBMCs. The receptor source for this set is a woman younger than 45 in good health and CMV-seronegative. Both conserved end residues are part of each CDR3.

TRBJ1-6,TRBV7-9,CSSSESGGPLHF
TRBJ2-6,TRBV4-3,CASSQEGALAGANVLTF
TRBJ2-3,TRBV14,CASSQGLAATTSTDTQYF
TRBJ1-2,TRBV30,CAWSVEGGYTF
TRBJ1-3,TRBV2,CASSEAGGAWGNTIYF
TRBJ2-2,TRBV11-1,CASSLKQGNTGELFF
TRBJ1-1,TRBV27,CASSLSKSGNTEAFF
TRBJ2-2,TRBV9,CASSVEGRLAVAGELFF
TRBJ1-2,TRBV4-1,CASSQEGADRGSYTF
TRBJ1-6,TRBV5-6,CASTKQGRGYNSPLHF
TRBJ1-1,TRBV5-1,CASSLGPLEQLNTEAFF
TRBJ2-2,TRBV4-3,CASSQGVPGGNTGELFF
TRBJ1-1,TRBV19,CASSIGNTEAFF
TRBJ2-7,TRBV27,CASWTSTYEQYF
TRBJ2-7,TRBV7-8,CASSLIARGVSYEQYF
TRBJ1-1,TRBV18,CASSPAVAGREAFF
TRBJ1-4,TRBV19,CATSHGTGYYEKLFF
TRBJ2-3,TRBV2,CASSVGGGMDTQYF
TRBJ1-4,TRBV21-1,CASSKEDCTNEKLFF
TRBJ1-6,TRBV4-1,CASSREGTGVNSPLHF
TRBJ2-5,TRBV18,CASSPYGQSQETQYF
TRBJ1-1,TRBV6-1,CASSDRVEEAFF
TRBJ1-2,TRBV7-2,CASSFFGQAPAF
TRBJ2-1,TRBV5-6,CASSWSGSDEQFF
TRBJ2-7,TRBV6-6,CASSPRTAYEQYF
TRBJ2-7,TRBV7-2,CASSFATDRAPYEQYF
TRBJ2-1,TRBV5-5,CASSLETTYNEQFF
TRBJ2-3,TRBV11-3,CASSLGGGFGTDTQYF
TRBJ2-1,TRBV30,CAWSVAGDEQFF
TRBJ2-4,TRBV5-4,CASTTTPGTSGKNIQYF
TRBJ1-1,TRBV13,CASSFAQNMNTEAFF
TRBJ1-6,TRBV6-5,CASSYSSRVGSPLHF
TRBJ1-5,TRBV5-8,CASSIGQSSNQPQHF
TRBJ1-1,TRBV30,CAWSVRGMNTEAFF
TRBJ2-7,TRBV5-4,CASSLDGSLSYEQYF
TRBJ1-1,TRBV7-8,CASSLPPEAEAFF
TRBJ2-5,TRBV7-6,CASSLSPGLAGGPGETQYF
TRBJ2-2,TRBV6-1,CASSKGLARNTGELFF
TRBJ1-2,TRBV7-2,CASSFGQHYGYTF
TRBJ1-5,TRBV25-1,CASSELDQPQHF
TRBJ2-5,TRBV5-6,CASSLGTGPGYQETQYF